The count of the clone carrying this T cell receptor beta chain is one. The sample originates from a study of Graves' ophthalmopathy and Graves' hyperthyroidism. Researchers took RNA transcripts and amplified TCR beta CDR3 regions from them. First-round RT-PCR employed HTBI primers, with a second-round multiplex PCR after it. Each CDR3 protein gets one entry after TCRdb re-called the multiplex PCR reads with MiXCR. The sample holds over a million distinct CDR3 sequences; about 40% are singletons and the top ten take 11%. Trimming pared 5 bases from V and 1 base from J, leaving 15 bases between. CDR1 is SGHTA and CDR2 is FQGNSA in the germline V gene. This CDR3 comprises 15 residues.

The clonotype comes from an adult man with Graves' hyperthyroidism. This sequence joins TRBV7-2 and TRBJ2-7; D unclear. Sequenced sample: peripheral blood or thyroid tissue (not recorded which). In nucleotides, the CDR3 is TGTGCCAGCAGCACCACGACATTAGGGTCCTACGAGCAGTACTTC. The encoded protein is CASSTTTLGSYEQYF.